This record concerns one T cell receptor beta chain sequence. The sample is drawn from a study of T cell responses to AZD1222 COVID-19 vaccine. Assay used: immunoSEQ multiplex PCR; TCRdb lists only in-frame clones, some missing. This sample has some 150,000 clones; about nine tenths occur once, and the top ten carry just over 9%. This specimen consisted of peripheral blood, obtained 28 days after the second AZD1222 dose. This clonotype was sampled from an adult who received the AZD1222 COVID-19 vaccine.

CDR3 sequence: CASSLVGVDEKLFF. CDR3 DNA sequence: TGTGCCAGCAGCTTAGTGGGGGTTGATGAAAAACTGTTTTTT. The rearrangement uses TRBV7-8 and TRBJ1-4, with D possibly TRBD1 on 5 matching bases. Germline V gives CDR1 SGHVS, CDR2 FQNEAQ. Deletions cut 1 base from V and 6 bases from J, with 9 bases between. The CDR3 has 14 amino acids.